The 7 T cell receptor beta chains below were found in one sample sequenced in a study of blood T cell repertoires in COVID-19 (dated by TCRdb to 2018 to 2021). Library creation used the immunoSEQ multiplex PCR assay. This is the immuneACCESS table as TCRdb keeps it, with only in-frame sequences that have V and J called. A part of the clones is gone; compared with another copy, unresolved V genes explain less than half, and the rest is unexplained. The table for this sample lists under 300,000 clones; approximately 84% of them were counted only once. The top ten constitute 15% to 18% of the sample. Sequenced input: PBMCs or T cells enriched from blood (not recorded which). These receptors were collected from a man between 18 and 29 years old who had recovered from COVID-19.

This clone was seen only once. CDR3 in amino acids: CASSYRAVEREKLFF. The DNA of the CDR3 is TGTGCCAGCAGCTATAGGGCGGTAGAGCGGGAAAAACTGTTTTTT. The V call is TRBV5-6, the J call TRBJ1-4; no definite D call. Looked up from germline, CDR1 is SGHDT and CDR2 is YYEEEE. CDR3 length equals 15 residues. Trimming pared 3 bases from V and 8 bases from J, leaving 17 bases between.

The rearrangement uses TRBV4-1 and TRBJ2-3, with 8 bases identical to TRBD2. The CDR3 is made up of 16 amino acids. V trimming: 7 bases; J trimming: 0 bases; junction bases outside the gene matches: 9. Germline V gives CDR1 MGHRA, CDR2 YSYEKL. The CDR3 loop reads CASTPNLAGSTDTQYF. CDR3 in DNA: TGCGCCAGCACCCCGAACTTAGCGGGAAGCACAGATACGCAGTATTTT.

CDR3 DNA: TGTGCCAGCAGTTTATCGGGGACAGGGAACGGCGAGCAGTACTTC. This sequence encodes CASSLSGTGNGEQYF. The chain joins TRBV27 to TRBJ2-7; 9 bases line up with TRBD1. Germline-derived CDR1 and CDR2 are MNHEY and SMNVEV (reference sequence). J lost 6 bases, V lost 0 bases, and 6 bases had no gene match. This CDR3 is built from 15 residues.

The chain uses TRBV19 and TRBJ2-1, with D maybe TRBD2 (6 bases). The CDR3 runs to 15 residues. The germline gives CDR1 LNHDA, CDR2 SQIVND (reference sequence). Trimming cost V 4 bases and J 3 bases, with 13 bases left between them. The CDR3 reads CASSTLVGGYNEQFF. The CDR3 coding sequence is TGTGCCAGTAGTACCCTAGTGGGGGGCTACAATGAGCAGTTCTTC.

The CDR3 spells CASSPYGTANTGELFF. CDR3 nucleotide sequence: TGTGCCAGCTCACCATACGGGACAGCGAACACCGGGGAGCTGTTTTTT. The gene calls are TRBV18 and TRBJ2-2, with 7 bases matching TRBD1. V lost 2 bases to trimming and J lost 0 bases; unmatched junction nucleotides: 3. CDR3 size: 16 residues. CDR1 and CDR2 from the germline V gene are KGHSH and LQKENI.

This chain joins TRBV7-3 and TRBJ2-1, with D maybe TRBD1 (5 bases). Deletions cut 2 bases from V and 0 bases from J, with 11 bases between. In germline, CDR1 is SGHTA, CDR2 FQGTGA. This CDR3 region has 16 residues. CDR3: CASSLQGESSYNEQFF. In DNA form, the CDR3 reads TGTGCCAGCAGCTTACAGGGCGAAAGCTCCTACAATGAGCAGTTCTTC. Based on the CDR3 plus reference TRBV7-3 and TRBJ2-1, the full variable domain is GAGVSQTPSNKVTEKGKYVELRCDPISGHTALYWYRQSLGQGPEFLIYFQGTGAADDSGLPNDRFFAVRPEGSVSTLKIQRTERGDSAVYLCASSLQGESSYNEQFFGPGTRLTVL.

The rearrangement links TRBV10-3 to TRBJ2-1; TRBD2 matches at 11 bases. The junction had 8 bases not matched to a gene; V was cut back by 6 bases and J by 7 bases. The CDR3 loop spans 15 amino acids. CDR1 ENHRY and CDR2 SYGVKD come from the germline V gene. The CDR3 protein is CAIRPSGGPLNEQFF. CDR3 coding DNA: TGTGCCATCAGGCCTAGCGGGGGGCCCTTAAATGAGCAGTTCTTC.